This T cell receptor (beta chain) originates from a study of blood T cell repertoires in COVID-19. Study-wide context: Collection of acute and convalescent COVID-19 samples took place in the United States, Italy and Spain.

CDR1 is LNHNV, CDR2 YYDKDF, per germline (reference sequence). CDR3 length equals 18 residues. V lost 0 bases and J lost 0, with 15 bases in between. Original handling: Counts of nucleated cells, estimated from reference gene primer amplification, were obtained. Using immunoSEQ multiplex PCR, the repertoire was profiled, and TCRdb retains in-frame clones only, with some absent. Clone size and V and J calls were adopted from that table, with D and trimming inferred from the DNA. Here the sample spans approximately 170,000 clones, about 88% being singletons. The gene calls are TRBV15 and TRBJ1-3; tentatively, D is TRBD1 (5 bases). This receptor was obtained from a woman of 80 years or more in a cohort sampled during active or convalescent COVID-19. The sample comprised peripheral blood. This CDR3 is CATSRDRGTASSGNTIYF. Here the CDR3 DNA reads TGTGCCACCAGCAGAGATCGCGGGACGGCGAGCTCTGGAAACACCATATATTTT.